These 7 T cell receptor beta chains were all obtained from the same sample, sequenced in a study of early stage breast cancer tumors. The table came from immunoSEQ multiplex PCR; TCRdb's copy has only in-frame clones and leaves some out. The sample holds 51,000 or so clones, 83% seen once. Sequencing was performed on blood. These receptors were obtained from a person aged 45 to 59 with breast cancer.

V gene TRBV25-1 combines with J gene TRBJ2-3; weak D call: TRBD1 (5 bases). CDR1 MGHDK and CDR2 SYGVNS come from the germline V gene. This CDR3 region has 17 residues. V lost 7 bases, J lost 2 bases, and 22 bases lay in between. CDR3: CASNRLNLDTATDTQYF. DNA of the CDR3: TGTGCCAGCAACCGTCTTAACCTGGACACCGCCACAGATACGCAGTATTTT. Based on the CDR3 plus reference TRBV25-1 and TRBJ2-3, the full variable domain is EADIYQTPRYLVIGTGKKITLECSQTMGHDKMYWYQQDPGMELHLIHYSYGVNSTEKGDLSSESTVSRIRTEHFPLTLESARPSHTSQYLCASNRLNLDTATDTQYFGPGTRLTVL.

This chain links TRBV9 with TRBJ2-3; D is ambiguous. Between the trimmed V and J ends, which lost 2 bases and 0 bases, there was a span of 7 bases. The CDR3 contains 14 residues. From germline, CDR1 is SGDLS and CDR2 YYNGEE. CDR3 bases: TGTGCCAGCAGCGTCGGCAGCAGCACAGATACGCAGTATTTT. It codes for CASSVGSSTDTQYF.

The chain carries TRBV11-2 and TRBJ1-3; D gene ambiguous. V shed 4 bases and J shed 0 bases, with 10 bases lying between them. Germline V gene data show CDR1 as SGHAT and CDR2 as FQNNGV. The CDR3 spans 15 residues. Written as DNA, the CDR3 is TGTGCCAGCAGCTCGCGATTCCTCTCTGGAAACACCATATATTTT. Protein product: CASSSRFLSGNTIYF.

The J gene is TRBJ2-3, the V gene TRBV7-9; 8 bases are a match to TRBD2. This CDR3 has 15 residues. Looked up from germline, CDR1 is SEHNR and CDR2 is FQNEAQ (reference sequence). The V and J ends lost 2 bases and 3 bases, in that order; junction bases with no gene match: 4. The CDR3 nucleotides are TGTGCCAGCAGCTTAACTAGCGGAGAAACAGATACGCAGTATTTT. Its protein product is CASSLTSGETDTQYF.

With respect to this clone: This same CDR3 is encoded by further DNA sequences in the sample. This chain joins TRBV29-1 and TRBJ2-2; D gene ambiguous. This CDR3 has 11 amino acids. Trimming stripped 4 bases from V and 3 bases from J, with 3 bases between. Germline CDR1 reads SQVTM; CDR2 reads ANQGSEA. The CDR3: CSVGDTGELFF. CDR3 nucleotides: TGCAGCGTTGGTGACACCGGGGAGCTGTTTTTT.

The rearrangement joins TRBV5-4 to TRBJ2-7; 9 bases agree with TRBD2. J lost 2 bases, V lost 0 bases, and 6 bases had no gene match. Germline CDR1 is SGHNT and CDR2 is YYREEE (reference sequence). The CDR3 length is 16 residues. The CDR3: CASSLGGLAAPYEQYF. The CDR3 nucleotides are TGTGCCAGCAGCTTGGGGGGACTAGCTGCCCCCTACGAGCAGTACTTC.

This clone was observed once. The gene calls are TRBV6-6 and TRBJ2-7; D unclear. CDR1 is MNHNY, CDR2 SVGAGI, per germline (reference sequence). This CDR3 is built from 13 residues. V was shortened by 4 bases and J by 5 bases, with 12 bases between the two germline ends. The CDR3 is CASSSPAKDEQYF. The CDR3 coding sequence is TGTGCCAGCAGTTCACCCGCCAAGGACGAGCAGTACTTC.